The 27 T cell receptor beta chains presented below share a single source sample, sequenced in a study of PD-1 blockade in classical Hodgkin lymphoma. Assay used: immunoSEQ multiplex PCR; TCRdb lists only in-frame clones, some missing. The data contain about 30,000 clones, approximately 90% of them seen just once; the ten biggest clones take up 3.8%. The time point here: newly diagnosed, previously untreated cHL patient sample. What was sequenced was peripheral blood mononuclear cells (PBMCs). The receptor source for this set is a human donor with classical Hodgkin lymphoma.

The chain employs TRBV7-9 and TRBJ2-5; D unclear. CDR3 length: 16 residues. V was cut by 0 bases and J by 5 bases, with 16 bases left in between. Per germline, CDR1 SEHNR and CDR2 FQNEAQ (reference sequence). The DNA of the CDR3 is TGTGCCAGCAGCTTAGCTAGCTTGAGTAAATGGGAGACCCAGTACTTC. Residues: CASSLASLSKWETQYF.

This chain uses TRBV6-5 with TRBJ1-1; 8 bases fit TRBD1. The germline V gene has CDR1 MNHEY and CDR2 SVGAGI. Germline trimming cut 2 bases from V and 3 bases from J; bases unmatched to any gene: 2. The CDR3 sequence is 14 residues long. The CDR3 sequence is CASSYTGGDTEAFF. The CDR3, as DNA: TGTGCCAGCAGTTACACAGGGGGAGACACTGAAGCTTTCTTT.

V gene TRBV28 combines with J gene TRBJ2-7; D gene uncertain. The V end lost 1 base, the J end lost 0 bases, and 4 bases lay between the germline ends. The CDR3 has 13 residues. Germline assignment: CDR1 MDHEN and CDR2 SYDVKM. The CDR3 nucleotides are TGTGCCAGCAGTTTATCCCTCTCCTACGAGCAGTACTTC. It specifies CASSLSLSYEQYF.

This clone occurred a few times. The CDR3 region is CASSYEGAGFEKLFF. DNA of the CDR3: TGTGCCAGCAGCTATGAGGGGGCGGGATTCGAAAAACTGTTTTTT. The chain carries TRBV5-5 and TRBJ1-4; 7 bases line up with TRBD1. The CDR3 covers 15 residues. V dropped 3 bases and J dropped 8; count of bases not matched to a gene: 10. CDR1 SGHKS and CDR2 YYEKEE come from the germline V gene (reference sequence).

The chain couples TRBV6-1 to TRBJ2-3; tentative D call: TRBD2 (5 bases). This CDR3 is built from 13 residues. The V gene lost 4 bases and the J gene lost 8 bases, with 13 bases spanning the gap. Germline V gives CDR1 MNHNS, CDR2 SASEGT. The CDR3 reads CASSVLAEGTQYF. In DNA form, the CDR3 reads TGTGCCAGCAGTGTGCTAGCCGAAGGTACGCAGTATTTT.

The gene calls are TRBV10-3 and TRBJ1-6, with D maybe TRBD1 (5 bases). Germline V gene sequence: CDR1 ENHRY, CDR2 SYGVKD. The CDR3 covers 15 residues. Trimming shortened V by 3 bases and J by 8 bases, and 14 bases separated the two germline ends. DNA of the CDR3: TGTGCCATCAGTGATCGGGGACCGGTTGATTCACCCCTCCACTTT. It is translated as CAISDRGPVDSPLHF.

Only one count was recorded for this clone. Written as DNA, the CDR3 is TGCGCCAGCAGCCTGGGGGCGGGACTAGTCGACGAGCAGTACTTC. It encodes CASSLGAGLVDEQYF. The gene calls are TRBV5-1 and TRBJ2-7; TRBD2 agrees at 8 bases. Trimming at V came to 4 bases and at J to 5 bases, leaving 11 bases not matched to a gene. CDR3 size: 15 residues. Germline CDR1 is SGHRS and CDR2 is YFSETQ.

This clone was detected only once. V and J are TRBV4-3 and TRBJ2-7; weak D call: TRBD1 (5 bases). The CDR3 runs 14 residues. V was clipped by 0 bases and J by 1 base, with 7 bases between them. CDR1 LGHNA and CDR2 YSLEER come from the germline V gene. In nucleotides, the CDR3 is TGCGCCAGCAGCCAAGATAGGGGATCCTACGAGCAGTACTTC. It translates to CASSQDRGSYEQYF.

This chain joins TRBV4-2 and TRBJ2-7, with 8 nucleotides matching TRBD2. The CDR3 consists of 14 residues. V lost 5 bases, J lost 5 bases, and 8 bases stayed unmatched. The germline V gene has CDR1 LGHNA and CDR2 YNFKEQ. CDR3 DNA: TGTGCCAGCAGCTACAAGCGGGAGCACCACGAGCAGTACTTC. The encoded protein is CASSYKREHHEQYF.

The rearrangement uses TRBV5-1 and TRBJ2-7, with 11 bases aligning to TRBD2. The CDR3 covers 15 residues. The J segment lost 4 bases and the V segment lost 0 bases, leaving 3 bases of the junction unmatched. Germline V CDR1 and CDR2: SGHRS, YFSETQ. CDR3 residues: CASSLEGLAVYEQYF. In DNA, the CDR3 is TGCGCCAGCAGCTTGGAGGGACTAGCGGTGTACGAGCAGTACTTC. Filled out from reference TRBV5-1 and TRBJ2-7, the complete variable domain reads KAGVTQTPRYLIKTRGQQVTLSCSPISGHRSVSWYQQTPGQGLQFLFEYFSETQRNKGNFPGRFSGRQFSNSRSEMNVSTLELGDSALYLCASSLEGLAVYEQYFGPGTRLTVT.

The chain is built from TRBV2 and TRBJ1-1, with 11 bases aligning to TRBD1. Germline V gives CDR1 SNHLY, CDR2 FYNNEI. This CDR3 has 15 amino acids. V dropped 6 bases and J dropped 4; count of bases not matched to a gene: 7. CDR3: CASRVGTGGGTEAFF. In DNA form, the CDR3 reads TGTGCCAGCAGAGTTGGGACAGGGGGAGGCACTGAAGCTTTCTTT.

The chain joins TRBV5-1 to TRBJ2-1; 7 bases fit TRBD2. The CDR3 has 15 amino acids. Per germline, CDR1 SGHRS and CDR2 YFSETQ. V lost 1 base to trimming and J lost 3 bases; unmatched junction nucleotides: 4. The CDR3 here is CASSLRGGGYNEQFF. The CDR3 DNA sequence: TGCGCCAGCAGCTTGCGGGGCGGGGGCTACAATGAGCAGTTCTTC.

The CDR3 region is CASTLDRNNSPLHF. CDR3 DNA: TGTGCCAGCACCCTGGACAGGAATAATTCACCCCTCCACTTT. This rearrangement joins TRBV5-4 to TRBJ1-6, with 7 bases lining up with TRBD1. Germline-derived CDR1 and CDR2 are SGHNT and YYREEE (reference sequence). The V and J ends lost 6 bases and 5 bases, in that order; junction bases with no gene match: 5. This CDR3 is built from 14 residues. Combining the CDR3 with reference TRBV5-4 and TRBJ1-6 gives the whole variable domain ETGVTQSPTHLIKTRGQQVTLRCSSQSGHNTVSWYQQALGQGPQFIFQYYREEENGRGNFPPRFSGLQFPNYSSELNVNALELDDSALYLCASTLDRNNSPLHFGNGTRLTVT.

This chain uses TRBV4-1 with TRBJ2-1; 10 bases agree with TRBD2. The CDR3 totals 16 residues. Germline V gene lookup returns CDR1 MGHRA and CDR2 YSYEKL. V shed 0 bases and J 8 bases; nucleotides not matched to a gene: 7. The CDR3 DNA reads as TGCGCCAGCAGCCAAGAAACTAGCGGGATTGGGGATGAGCAGTTCTTC. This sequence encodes CASSQETSGIGDEQFF.

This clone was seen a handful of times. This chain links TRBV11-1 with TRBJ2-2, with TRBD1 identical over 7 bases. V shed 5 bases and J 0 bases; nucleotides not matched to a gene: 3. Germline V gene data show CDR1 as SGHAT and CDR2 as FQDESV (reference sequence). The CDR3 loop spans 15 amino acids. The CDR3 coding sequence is TGTGCCAGCAGCAGACAGGGAACGAACACCGGGGAGCTGTTTTTT. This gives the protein CASSRQGTNTGELFF.

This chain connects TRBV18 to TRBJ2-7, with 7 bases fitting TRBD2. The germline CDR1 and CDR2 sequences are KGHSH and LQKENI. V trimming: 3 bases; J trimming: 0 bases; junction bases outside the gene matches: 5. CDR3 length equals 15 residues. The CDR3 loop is CASSPRGGPSYEQYF. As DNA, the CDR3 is TGTGCCAGCTCACCCCGCGGGGGACCCTCCTACGAGCAGTACTTC.

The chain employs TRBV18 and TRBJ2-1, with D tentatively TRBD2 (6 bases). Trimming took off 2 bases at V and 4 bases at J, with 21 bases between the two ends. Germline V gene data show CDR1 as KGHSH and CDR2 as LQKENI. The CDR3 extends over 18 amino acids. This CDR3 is CASSPFSSGTVIYNEQFF. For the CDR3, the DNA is TGTGCCAGCTCACCATTTAGTTCAGGGACTGTGATATACAATGAGCAGTTCTTC.

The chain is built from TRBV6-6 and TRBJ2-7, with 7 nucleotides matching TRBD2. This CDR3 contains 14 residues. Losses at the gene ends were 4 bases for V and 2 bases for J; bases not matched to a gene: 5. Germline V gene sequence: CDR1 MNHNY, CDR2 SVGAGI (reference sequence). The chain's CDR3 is CASSLGTIPYEQYF. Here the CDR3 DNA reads TGTGCCAGCAGTTTGGGGACTATCCCCTACGAGCAGTACTTC.

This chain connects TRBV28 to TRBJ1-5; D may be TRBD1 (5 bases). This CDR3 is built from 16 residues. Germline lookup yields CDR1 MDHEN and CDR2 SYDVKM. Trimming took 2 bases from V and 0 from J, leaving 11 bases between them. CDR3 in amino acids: CASSLADTASNQPQHF. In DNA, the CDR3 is TGTGCCAGCAGTTTAGCGGACACCGCTAGCAATCAGCCCCAGCATTTT.

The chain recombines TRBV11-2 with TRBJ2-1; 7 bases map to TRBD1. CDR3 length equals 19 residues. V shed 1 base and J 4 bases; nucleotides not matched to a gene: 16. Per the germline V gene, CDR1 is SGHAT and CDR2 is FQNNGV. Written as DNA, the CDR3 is TGTGCCAGCAGCTTAGGGGGTAGAGGGGGCCAGCCCGTTTACAATGAGCAGTTCTTC. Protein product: CASSLGGRGGQPVYNEQFF.

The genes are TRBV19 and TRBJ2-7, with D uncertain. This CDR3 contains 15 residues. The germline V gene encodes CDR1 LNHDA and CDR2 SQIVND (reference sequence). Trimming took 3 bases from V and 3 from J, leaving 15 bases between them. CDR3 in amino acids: CASSITAVWGYEQYF. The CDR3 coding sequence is TGTGCCAGTAGTATCACGGCGGTTTGGGGCTACGAGCAGTACTTC.

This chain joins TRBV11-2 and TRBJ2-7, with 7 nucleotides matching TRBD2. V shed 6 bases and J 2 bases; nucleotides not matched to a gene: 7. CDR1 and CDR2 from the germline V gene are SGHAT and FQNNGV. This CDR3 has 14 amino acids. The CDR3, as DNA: TGTGCCAGCAGTGGGGGGGAACGGGCCTACGAGCAGTACTTC. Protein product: CASSGGERAYEQYF.

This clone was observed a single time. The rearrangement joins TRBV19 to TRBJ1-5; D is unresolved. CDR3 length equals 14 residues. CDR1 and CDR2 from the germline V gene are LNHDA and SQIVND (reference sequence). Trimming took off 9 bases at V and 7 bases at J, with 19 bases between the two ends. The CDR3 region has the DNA TGTGCCAGCGAGACTTGGCCATCGCCCCAGCCCCAGCATTTT. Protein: CASETWPSPQPQHF.

In nucleotides, the CDR3 is TGTGCCAGCAGTTTATGGAGCGGGAGCTCCTACAATGAGCAGTTCTTC. Its protein product is CASSLWSGSSYNEQFF. The chain carries TRBV28 and TRBJ2-1; 8 bases match TRBD2. CDR3 length: 16 amino acids. J gave up 0 bases and V 0 bases, and 1 base lay outside the gene matches. Germline V gives CDR1 MDHEN, CDR2 SYDVKM.

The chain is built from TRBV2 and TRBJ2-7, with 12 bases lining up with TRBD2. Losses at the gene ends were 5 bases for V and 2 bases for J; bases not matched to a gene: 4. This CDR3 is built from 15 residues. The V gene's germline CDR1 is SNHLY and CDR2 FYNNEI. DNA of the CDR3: TGTGCCAGCAGTCCACTAGCGGGAGGACCCTACGAGCAGTACTTC. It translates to CASSPLAGGPYEQYF.

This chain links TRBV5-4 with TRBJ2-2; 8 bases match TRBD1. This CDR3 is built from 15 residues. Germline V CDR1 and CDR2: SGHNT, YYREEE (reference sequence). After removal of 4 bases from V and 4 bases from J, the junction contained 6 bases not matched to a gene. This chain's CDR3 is CASSPTGGLTGELFF. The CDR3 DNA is TGTGCCAGCAGCCCTACAGGGGGTCTCACCGGGGAGCTGTTTTTT. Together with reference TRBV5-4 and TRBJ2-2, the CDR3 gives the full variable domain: ETGVTQSPTHLIKTRGQQVTLRCSSQSGHNTVSWYQQALGQGPQFIFQYYREEENGRGNFPPRFSGLQFPNYSSELNVNALELDDSALYLCASSPTGGLTGELFFGEGSRLTVL.

CDR3 amino acids: CATSRVLNTEAFF. DNA for the CDR3: TGTGCCACCAGCAGAGTCCTGAACACTGAAGCTTTCTTT. The chain links TRBV15 to TRBJ1-1; D ambiguous. From germline, CDR1 is LNHNV and CDR2 YYDKDF (reference sequence). The CDR3 consists of 13 residues. Trimming pared 1 base from V and 0 bases from J, leaving 3 bases between.